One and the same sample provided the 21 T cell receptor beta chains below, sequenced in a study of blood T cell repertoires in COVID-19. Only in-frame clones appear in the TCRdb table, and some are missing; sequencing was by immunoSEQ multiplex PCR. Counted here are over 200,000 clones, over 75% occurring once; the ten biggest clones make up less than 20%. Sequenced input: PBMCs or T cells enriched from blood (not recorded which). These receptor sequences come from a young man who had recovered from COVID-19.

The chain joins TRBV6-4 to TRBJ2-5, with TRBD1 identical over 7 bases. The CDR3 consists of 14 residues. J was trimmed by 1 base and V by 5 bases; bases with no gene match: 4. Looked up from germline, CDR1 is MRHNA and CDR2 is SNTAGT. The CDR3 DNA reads TGTGCCAGCAGTTGGACAGGTTTCCAAGAGACCCAGTACTTC. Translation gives CASSWTGFQETQYF.

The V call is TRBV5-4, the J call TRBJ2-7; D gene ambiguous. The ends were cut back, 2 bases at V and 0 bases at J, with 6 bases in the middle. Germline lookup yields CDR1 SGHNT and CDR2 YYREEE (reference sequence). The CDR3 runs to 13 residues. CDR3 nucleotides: TGTGCCAGCAGCTTTGTACACTCCTACGAGCAGTACTTC. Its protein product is CASSFVHSYEQYF.

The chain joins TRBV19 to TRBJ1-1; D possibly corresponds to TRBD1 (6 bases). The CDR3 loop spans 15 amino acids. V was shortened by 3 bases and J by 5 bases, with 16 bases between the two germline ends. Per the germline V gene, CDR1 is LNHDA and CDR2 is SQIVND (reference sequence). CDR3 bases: TGTGCCAGTAGTATCGGTTCGGGGCAGGGGACTGAAGCTTTCTTT. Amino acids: CASSIGSGQGTEAFF.

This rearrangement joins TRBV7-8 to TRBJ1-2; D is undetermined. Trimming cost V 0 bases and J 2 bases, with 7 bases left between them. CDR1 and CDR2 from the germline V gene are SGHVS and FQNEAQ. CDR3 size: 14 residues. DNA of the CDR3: TGTGCCAGCAGCTTAGCTTCCCAGAACTATGGCTACACCTTC. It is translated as CASSLASQNYGYTF.

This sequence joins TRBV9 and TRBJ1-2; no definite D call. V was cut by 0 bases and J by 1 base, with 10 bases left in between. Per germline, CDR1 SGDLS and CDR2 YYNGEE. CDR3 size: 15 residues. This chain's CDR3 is CASSVEAAINYGYTF. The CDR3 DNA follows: TGTGCCAGCAGCGTAGAGGCGGCCATTAACTATGGCTACACCTTC.

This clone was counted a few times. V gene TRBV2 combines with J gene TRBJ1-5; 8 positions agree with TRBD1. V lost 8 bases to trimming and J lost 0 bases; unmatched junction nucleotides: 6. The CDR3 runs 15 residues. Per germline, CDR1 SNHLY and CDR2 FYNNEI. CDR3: CASSTGGYSNQPQHF. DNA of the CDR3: TGTGCCAGCTCCACAGGGGGTTATAGCAATCAGCCCCAGCATTTT.

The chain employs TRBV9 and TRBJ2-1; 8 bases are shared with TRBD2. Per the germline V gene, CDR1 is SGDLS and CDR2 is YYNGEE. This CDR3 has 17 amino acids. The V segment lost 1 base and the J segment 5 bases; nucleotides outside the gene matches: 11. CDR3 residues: CASSVQIAGLKDNEQFF. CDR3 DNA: TGTGCCAGCAGCGTACAAATAGCGGGACTGAAAGACAATGAGCAGTTCTTC.

The CDR3 sequence is CASSAGQGVGYTF. DNA of the CDR3: TGTGCCAGCAGTGCGGGACAGGGGGTTGGCTACACCTTC. The rearrangement joins TRBV2 to TRBJ1-2, with 11 bases aligning to TRBD1. Germline CDR1 and CDR2: SNHLY and FYNNEI. V shed 4 bases and J 7 bases; nucleotides not matched to a gene: 2. This CDR3 is built from 13 residues.

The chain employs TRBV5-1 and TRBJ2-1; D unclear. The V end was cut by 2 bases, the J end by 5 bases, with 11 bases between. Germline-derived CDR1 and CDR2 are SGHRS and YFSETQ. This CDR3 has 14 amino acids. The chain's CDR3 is CASSLGISNNEQFF. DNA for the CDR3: TGCGCCAGCAGCTTAGGTATTAGCAACAATGAGCAGTTCTTC. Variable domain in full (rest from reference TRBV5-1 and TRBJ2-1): KAGVTQTPRYLIKTRGQQVTLSCSPISGHRSVSWYQQTPGQGLQFLFEYFSETQRNKGNFPGRFSGRQFSNSRSEMNVSTLELGDSALYLCASSLGISNNEQFFGPGTRLTVL.

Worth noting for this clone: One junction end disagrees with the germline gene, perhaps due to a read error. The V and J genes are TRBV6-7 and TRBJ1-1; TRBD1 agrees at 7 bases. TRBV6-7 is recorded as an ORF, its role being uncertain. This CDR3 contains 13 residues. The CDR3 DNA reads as TGTGCCAGCAGTTCGGGGACAGTGCCCCCCTCTGACTTT. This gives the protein CASSSGTVPPSDF.

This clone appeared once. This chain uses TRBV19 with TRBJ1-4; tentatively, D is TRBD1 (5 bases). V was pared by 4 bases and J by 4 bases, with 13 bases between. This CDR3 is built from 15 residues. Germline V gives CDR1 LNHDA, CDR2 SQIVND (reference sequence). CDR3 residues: CASSTSGHSNEKLFF. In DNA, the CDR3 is TGTGCCAGTAGTACCTCCGGACATAGTAATGAAAAACTGTTTTTT.

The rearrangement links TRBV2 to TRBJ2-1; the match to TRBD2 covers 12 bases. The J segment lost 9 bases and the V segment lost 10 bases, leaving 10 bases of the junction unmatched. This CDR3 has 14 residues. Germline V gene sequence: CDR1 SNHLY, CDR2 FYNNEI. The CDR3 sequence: CATPASGRVGEQFF. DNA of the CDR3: TGTGCCACCCCAGCTAGCGGGAGGGTAGGTGAGCAGTTCTTC. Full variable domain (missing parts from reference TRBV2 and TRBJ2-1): EPEVTQTPSHQVTQMGQEVILRCVPISNHLYFYWYRQILGQKVEFLVSFYNNEISEKSEIFDDQFSVERPDGSNFTLKIRSTKLEDSAMYFCATPASGRVGEQFFGPGTRLTVL.

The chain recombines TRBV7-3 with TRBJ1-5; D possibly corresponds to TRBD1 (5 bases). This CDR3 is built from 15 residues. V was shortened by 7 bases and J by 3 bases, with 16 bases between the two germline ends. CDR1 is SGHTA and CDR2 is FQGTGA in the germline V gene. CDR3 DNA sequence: TGTGCCAGCATCCCAGACAGAGCCTTCAATCAGCCCCAGCATTTT. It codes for CASIPDRAFNQPQHF.

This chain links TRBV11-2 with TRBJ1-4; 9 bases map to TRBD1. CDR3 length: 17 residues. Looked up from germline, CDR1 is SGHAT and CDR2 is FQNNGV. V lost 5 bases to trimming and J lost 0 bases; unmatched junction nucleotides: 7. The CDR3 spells CASSPRQGDSTNEKLFF. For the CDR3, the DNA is TGTGCCAGCAGCCCGAGACAGGGGGATTCAACTAATGAAAAACTGTTTTTT.

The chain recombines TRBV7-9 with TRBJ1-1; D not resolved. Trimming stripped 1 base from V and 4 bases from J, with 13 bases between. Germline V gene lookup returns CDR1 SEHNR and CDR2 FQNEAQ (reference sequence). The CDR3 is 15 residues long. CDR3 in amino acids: CASSLVGGRGTEAFF. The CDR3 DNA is TGTGCCAGCAGCTTAGTGGGAGGGAGAGGCACTGAAGCTTTCTTT.

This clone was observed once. CDR3 nucleotides: TGTGCCAGCAGTTACATGGCGGGGGCCTACAATGAGCAGTTCTTC. It is translated as CASSYMAGAYNEQFF. J is TRBJ2-1 and V is TRBV6-5; 7 bases are shared with TRBD2. The ends lost 2 bases at V and 2 bases at J; junction bases unmatched: 3. The CDR3 is 15 residues long. Germline V CDR1 and CDR2: MNHEY, SVGAGI.

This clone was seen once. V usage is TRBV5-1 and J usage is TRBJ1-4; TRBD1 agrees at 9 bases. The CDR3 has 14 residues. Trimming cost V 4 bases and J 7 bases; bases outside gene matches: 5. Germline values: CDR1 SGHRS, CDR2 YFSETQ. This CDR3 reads CASSPGTGSEKLFF. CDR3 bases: TGCGCCAGCAGCCCGGGGACAGGGTCTGAAAAACTGTTTTTT.

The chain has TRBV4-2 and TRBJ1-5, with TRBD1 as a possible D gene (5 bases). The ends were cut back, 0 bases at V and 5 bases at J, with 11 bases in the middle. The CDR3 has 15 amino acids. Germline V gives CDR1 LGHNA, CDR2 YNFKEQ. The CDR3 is CASSQEVGGDQPQHF. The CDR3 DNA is TGTGCCAGCAGCCAAGAAGTCGGAGGGGATCAGCCCCAGCATTTT.

The CDR3 sequence: CASSVAASGRTTYNEQFF. The CDR3 DNA is TGTGCCAGCAGCGTAGCGGCTAGCGGGAGGACCACCTACAATGAGCAGTTCTTC. The chain is built from TRBV9 and TRBJ2-1, with 11 bases fitting TRBD2. Losses at the gene ends were 0 bases for V and 2 bases for J; bases not matched to a gene: 7. CDR3 size: 18 residues. Looked up from germline, CDR1 is SGDLS and CDR2 is YYNGEE.

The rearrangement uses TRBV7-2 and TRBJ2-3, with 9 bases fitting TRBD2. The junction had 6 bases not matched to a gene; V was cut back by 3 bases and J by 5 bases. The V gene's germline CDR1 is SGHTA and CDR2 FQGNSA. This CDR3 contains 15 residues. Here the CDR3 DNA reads TGTGCCAGCAGCTTTTCCAGCGGGGGGCAAGATACGCAGTATTTT. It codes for CASSFSSGGQDTQYF. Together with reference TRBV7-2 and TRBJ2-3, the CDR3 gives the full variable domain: GAGVSQSPSNKVTEKGKDVELRCDPISGHTALYWYRQSLGQGLEFLIYFQGNSAPDKSGLPSDRFSAERTGGSVSTLTIQRTQQEDSAVYLCASSFSSGGQDTQYFGPGTRLTVL.

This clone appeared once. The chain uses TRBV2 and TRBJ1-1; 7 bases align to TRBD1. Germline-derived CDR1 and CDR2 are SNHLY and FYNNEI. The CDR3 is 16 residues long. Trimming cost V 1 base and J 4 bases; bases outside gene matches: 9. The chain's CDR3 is CASSEVGQSRSTEAFF. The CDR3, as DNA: TGTGCCAGCAGTGAAGTGGGACAGTCGAGGAGCACTGAAGCTTTCTTT.